A selection of T cell receptor beta chains follows, all from one sample in a study of CD8+CD57+ T cells in acquired aplastic anemia. TCRdb re-called the reads with MiXCR, one entry per CDR3 protein. The sample contains about 120,000 distinct CDR3 sequences, under 65% of which appear only once. Sequencing input: sorted CD4+, CD8+, or CD8+CD57+ T cells (not recorded which) from PBMCs. These receptors were taken from a human donor with aplastic anemia. Both conserved end residues are part of each CDR3. D genes are given only for firm matches.

>TRBD2|TRBV10-3
CAITPGLAGVGSYNEQFF
>TRBD1|TRBV29-1
CSVEESGTGFYEQYF
>TRBD1|TRBV11-2
CASSQRTGERELFF
>NA|TRBV6-4
CASREQVRETQYF
>TRBD1|TRBV19
CASSGSGGPNYEQYF
>NA|TRBV24-1
CATSGESGANVLTF
>TRBD1|TRBV9
CASSVAAGGVYEQYF
>TRBD2|TRBV24-1
CATSDPGTSGYEQYF
>NA|TRBV6-1
CASSRRPPRAQETQYF
>NA|TRBV11-1
CASSLSRNVMNTEAFF
>TRBD2|TRBV7-8
CASSFGLADYEQYF
>NA|TRBV6-4
CASSREGNTEAFF
>TRBD2|TRBV4-2
CASSQFGGASGDQETQYF
>NA|TRBV4-1
CASSQYGAGETQYF
>TRBD1|TRBV19
CASSMGRTGRTEAFF
>TRBD1|TRBV27
CASSFGDSSYEQYF
>NA|TRBV12-3/TRBV12-4
CASSFLSVGNQPQHF
>TRBD1|TRBV5-1
CASSDGQVAELGLVEQYF
>NA|TRBV10-1
CASSATQRWDTQYF
>NA|TRBV20-1
CSATDGREPYEQYF
>NA|TRBV7-8
CASSVDLRPQHF
>NA|TRBV2
CASTGTNLFF
>NA|TRBV3-1
CASSQELRGNEQFF
>NA|TRBV19
CASSIAGGNQPQHF
>NA|TRBV29-1
CSVEKGRGELFF
>NA|TRBV20-1
CSASGAPLVAFF
>TRBD2|TRBV13
CASSFGLAGGPGETQYF
>NA|TRBV10-3
CAISEGAGASVGAEAFF
>NA|TRBV29-1
CSVEMPLQAKLFF
>NA|TRBV20-1
CSARDGESTIYF
>NA|TRBV15
CATSPGTSGTEAFF
>NA|TRBV4-1
CASSQGTVDSPLHF
>NA|TRBV4-1
CASSRAGHTEAFF
>NA|TRBV5-6
CASSLLLTEAFF
>NA|TRBV19
CASRPVGGGDTQYF
>NA|TRBV19
CASSPRDTSYEQYF
>NA|TRBV29-1
CSAGTRNTGELFF
>NA|TRBV2
CASSSTMLNEKLFF
>NA|TRBV24-1
CATSEDRNNQPQHF
>NA|TRBV20-1
CSARRQHNSPLHF
>NA|TRBV27
CASSGAAHSNQPQHF
>NA|TRBV5-1
CASSLALWQSYEQYF
>NA|TRBV2
CASRTWGRENSPLHF
>NA|TRBV10-3
CASSQGQPQHF
>TRBD2|TRBV7-8
CASSSFVASGADTQYF
>TRBD2|TRBV11-2
CASSQAGTSGTTISYEQYF
>NA|TRBV5-1
CASSNIGAVEKLFF
>NA|TRBV19
CASSPFGDEKLFF
>TRBD1|TRBV25-1
CASSRTGQTGPSTDTQYF
>NA|TRBV5-1
CATPGGQKNIQYF
>TRBD2|TRBV15
CATSTAGVGSYEQYF
>NA|TRBV7-3
CASSPGGGYEQYF
>NA|TRBV7-3
CASSLYRSGELFF
>NA|TRBV9
CASSVGDTEAFF
>NA|TRBV27
CASSFTPTVVAGQGETQYF
>NA|TRBV5-1
CASSLDARGNYGYTF
>NA|TRBV7-9
CASSTTGAGEQYF
>NA|TRBV27
CASSLMRNQPQHF
>NA|TRBV10-3
CAISESLTEQGKKDEQYF